The 22 T cell receptor beta chains given below trace back to one sample, sequenced in a study of T cells after yellow fever vaccination. TCRdb re-analysed the 5' RACE reads in MiXCR, keeping a single row per CDR3 protein. The data show 100,000 to 150,000 distinct CDR3 sequences, more than 6% seen once. Sequencing used CD4+ T cells sorted from PBMCs, obtained 10 to 11 days after the first yellow fever vaccination. The receptors here all came from a man younger than 35 who received the YFV17D yellow fever vaccine.

The sample holds many counts of this clonotype. The chain employs TRBV5-1 and TRBJ2-5; D call uncertain. In germline, CDR1 is SGHRS, CDR2 YFSETQ. Trimming left V 0 bases short and J 7 bases short, with 13 bases between. The CDR3 extends over 14 amino acids. CDR3 amino acids: CASSLGVGLGTQYF. CDR3 nucleotides: TGCGCCAGCAGCTTGGGGGTCGGCCTGGGGACCCAGTACTTC.

As concerns this clonotype: A much more abundant neighbour one base away suggests this may be a read error. The chain joins TRBV5-1 to TRBJ2-2; 10 nucleotides align to TRBD1. The V gene's germline CDR1 is SGHRS and CDR2 YFSETQ. The CDR3 consists of 15 residues. V dropped 5 bases and J dropped 5; count of bases not matched to a gene: 6. For the CDR3, the DNA is TGCGCCAGCAGATCGACAGGGGGCTGGACCGGGGAGCTGTTTTTT. Translation gives CASRSTGGWTGELFF.

In its sample, this clonotype was seen many times. V and J are TRBV9 and TRBJ2-1; TRBD2 matches 11 bases. The germline gives CDR1 SGDLS, CDR2 YYNGEE. V shed 3 bases and J 7 bases; nucleotides not matched to a gene: 9. The CDR3 length is 16 residues. The CDR3 region is CASSARLAGNRNEQFF. DNA for the CDR3: TGTGCCAGCAGCGCTCGACTAGCGGGGAATCGGAATGAGCAGTTCTTC.

This clonotype was found many times. The chain has TRBV6-6 and TRBJ1-3; D gene unclear. Germline CDR1 reads MNHNY; CDR2 reads SVGAGI (reference sequence). The CDR3 loop spans 12 amino acids. V was cut by 6 bases and J by 4 bases, with 7 bases left in between. CDR3 nucleotide sequence: TGTGCCAGCAGGAACGACGGAAACACCATATATTTT. Translated, it gives CASRNDGNTIYF.

This clonotype was picked up many times. This chain connects TRBV6-1 to TRBJ2-2, with TRBD2 identical over 9 bases. Germline V CDR1 and CDR2: MNHNS, SASEGT. This CDR3 contains 15 residues. Germline trimming cut 3 bases from V and 3 bases from J; bases unmatched to any gene: 2. For the CDR3, the DNA is TGTGCCAGCAGTGACAGCGGGGGGTACACCGGGGAGCTGTTTTTT. Amino acid sequence: CASSDSGGYTGELFF.

This clonotype has a count of ten or more. The chain uses TRBV5-1 and TRBJ2-1; 10 nucleotides line up with TRBD2. This CDR3 has 16 residues. Germline CDR1 SGHRS, CDR2 YFSETQ. Trimming removed 4 bases from V and 7 bases from J; junction bases left unmatched: 11. This CDR3 is CASSLKRGGLDNEQFF. The CDR3 nucleotides read TGCGCCAGCAGCCTTAAGCGGGGGGGCCTGGATAATGAGCAGTTCTTC.

This clonotype was detected ten times or more. The CDR3: CASSYSFTANTGELFF. The CDR3 region has the DNA TGTGCCAGCAGTTACTCATTTACCGCGAACACCGGGGAGCTGTTTTTT. The gene calls are TRBV6-5 and TRBJ2-2; D uncertain. The CDR3 spans 16 residues. Trimming removed 0 bases from V and 0 bases from J, with 8 bases in between. The germline gives CDR1 MNHEY, CDR2 SVGAGI.

This clonotype showed up many times. This sequence joins TRBV28 and TRBJ2-1; 12 positions agree with TRBD2. The CDR3 sequence is 15 residues long. Germline lookup yields CDR1 MDHEN and CDR2 SYDVKM. The V gene end was trimmed by 6 bases and the J gene end by 6 bases; junction bases not matched to a gene: 6. CDR3 sequence reads: CASSSSGGAVNEQFF. The CDR3 nucleotides are TGTGCCAGCAGCTCTAGCGGGGGGGCCGTCAATGAGCAGTTCTTC. The whole variable domain, filled in from reference TRBV28 and TRBJ2-1, reads DVKVTQSSRYLVKRTGEKVFLECVQDMDHENMFWYRQDPGLGLRLIYFSYDVKMKEKGDIPEGYSVSREKKERFSLILESASTNQTSMYLCASSSSGGAVNEQFFGPGTRLTVL.

This clonotype was seen at least ten times. The chain has TRBV20-1 and TRBJ2-4; tentative D call: TRBD1 (6 bases). The CDR3 is made up of 13 amino acids. Deletions cut 7 bases from V and 1 base from J, with 11 bases between. The V gene's germline CDR1 is DFQATT and CDR2 SNEGSKA (reference sequence). The CDR3 bases are TGCAGTGAGGGGGTGATCGCCAAAAACATTCAGTACTTC. Translated: CSEGVIAKNIQYF.

This clonotype was detected many times. The chain links TRBV5-1 to TRBJ2-5; no clear D. Germline V gene sequence: CDR1 SGHRS, CDR2 YFSETQ. V shed 5 bases and J shed 1 base, with 9 bases lying between them. This CDR3 has 13 residues. The CDR3 region has the DNA TGCGCCAGCAGGTTAGAGGTCCAAGAGACCCAGTACTTC. This sequence encodes CASRLEVQETQYF.

Concerning this clonotype itself: Since a much larger clone is just one base distant, this may be a read error. The chain uses TRBV10-1 and TRBJ2-1; 7 bases agree with TRBD1. This CDR3 is built from 16 residues. Germline-derived CDR1 and CDR2 are WNHNN and SYGVQD (reference sequence). Trimming removed 0 bases from V and 8 bases from J; junction bases left unmatched: 10. The chain's CDR3 is CASSESWIGGADEQFF. CDR3 DNA: TGCGCCAGCAGTGAGTCGTGGATAGGGGGCGCGGATGAGCAGTTCTTC.

The chain couples TRBV30 to TRBJ2-1; D is unresolved. The V and J ends lost 1 base and 7 bases respectively, with 8 bases between them. Germline V gene data show CDR1 as GTSNPN and CDR2 as SVGIG (reference sequence). The CDR3 length is 12 residues. Here the CDR3 DNA reads TGTGCCTGGAGTGCTGGGAATAATGAGCAGTTCTTC. Its protein product is CAWSAGNNEQFF.

This clonotype was seen a few times. This chain links TRBV7-2 with TRBJ1-1; D gene ambiguous. Germline lookup yields CDR1 SGHTA and CDR2 FQGNSA. With 5 bases removed from V and 0 bases from J, the gap between germline ends came to 7 bases. The CDR3 is 13 residues long. DNA of the CDR3: TGTGCCAGCAGCCTTGAGATGAACACTGAAGCTTTCTTT. Translated, it gives CASSLEMNTEAFF.

This clonotype appeared many times. The J gene is TRBJ2-2, the V gene TRBV6-5; 7 bases match TRBD1. The CDR3 contains 15 residues. V lost 6 bases to trimming and J lost 0 bases; unmatched junction nucleotides: 4. Germline loops: CDR1 MNHEY, CDR2 SVGAGI. The CDR3 region has the DNA TGTGCCAGCAGCTCCGGGACAGCGAACACCGGGGAGCTGTTTTTT. It yields the protein CASSSGTANTGELFF.

The sample holds a few counts of this clonotype. The chain recombines TRBV7-2 with TRBJ1-1, with D hard to call. This CDR3 has 13 residues. CDR1 is SGHTA, CDR2 FQGNSA, per germline. Trimming removed 6 bases from V and 8 bases from J, with 16 bases in between. The CDR3: CASSPSKHSEAFF. In DNA form, the CDR3 reads TGTGCCAGCAGTCCGAGTAAGCATTCGGAAGCTTTCTTT.

At least ten counts were recorded for this clonotype. The chain has TRBV7-2 and TRBJ2-1, with D hard to call. The CDR3 sequence is 12 residues long. Germline V CDR1 and CDR2: SGHTA, FQGNSA. Trimming removed 1 base from V and 10 bases from J, with 8 bases in between. CDR3 region: CASSLEYVEQFF. CDR3 DNA: TGTGCCAGCAGCTTAGAGTATGTAGAGCAGTTCTTC. The entire variable domain, with the rest obtained from reference TRBV7-2 and TRBJ2-1, is as follows: GAGVSQSPSNKVTEKGKDVELRCDPISGHTALYWYRQSLGQGLEFLIYFQGNSAPDKSGLPSDRFSAERTGGSVSTLTIQRTQQEDSAVYLCASSLEYVEQFFGPGTRLTVL.

In this sample, this clonotype turned up many times. This chain joins TRBV2 and TRBJ2-2; 7 bases fit TRBD2. V was pared by 5 bases and J by 6 bases, with 9 bases of the junction left unmatched. Germline CDR1 and CDR2: SNHLY and FYNNEI. This CDR3 contains 15 residues. CDR3 protein: CASSPREGRSGELFF. In nucleotides, the CDR3 is TGTGCCAGCAGTCCCAGGGAGGGGAGGTCCGGGGAGCTGTTTTTT.

This clonotype was observed many times. The V and J genes are TRBV12-3 or TRBV12-4 and TRBJ2-7, with 8 bases aligning to TRBD2. The V gene end was trimmed by 6 bases and the J gene end by 2 bases; junction bases not matched to a gene: 6. The CDR3 length is 14 residues. The CDR3 nucleotides are TGTGCCAGCAGGACGGGGGGGCCTCCCTACGAGCAGTACTTC. Translating gives CASRTGGPPYEQYF.

This clonotype was recorded at least ten times. The V gene is TRBV6-5, the J gene TRBJ2-3; perhaps TRBD1 as D (6 bases). Deletions cut 6 bases from V and 7 bases from J, with 11 bases between. The CDR3 is 12 amino acids. The germline V gene encodes CDR1 MNHEY and CDR2 SVGAGI. The CDR3 is CASSRDTYTQYF. CDR3 nucleotides: TGTGCCAGCAGCCGGGACACCTATACGCAGTATTTT.

This clonotype has at least ten counts. CDR3 residues: CASSLSGPWYEQYF. The CDR3, as DNA: TGTGCCAGCAGTCTTTCAGGGCCGTGGTACGAGCAGTACTTC. The V and J genes are TRBV2 and TRBJ2-7; weak D call: TRBD1 (5 bases). Trimming shortened V by 5 bases and J by 4 bases, and 15 bases separated the two germline ends. The CDR3 loop spans 14 amino acids. CDR1 and CDR2 from the germline V gene are SNHLY and FYNNEI.

This clonotype was recorded at least ten times. The chain combines TRBV11-3 with TRBJ2-2; D remains unclear. Germline V gene lookup returns CDR1 SGHNT and CDR2 YENEEA. V dropped 5 bases and J dropped 4 bases, with 8 bases sitting between them. The CDR3 contains 13 residues. The chain's CDR3 is CASSISGTGELFF. The CDR3 DNA follows: TGTGCCAGCAGCATATCGGGCACCGGGGAGCTGTTTTTT.

The rearrangement joins TRBV4-2 to TRBJ2-2; 10 bases fit TRBD2. The germline V gene encodes CDR1 LGHNA and CDR2 YNFKEQ. V lost 4 bases, J lost 4 bases, and 9 bases stayed unmatched. The length of the CDR3 is 17 residues. DNA of the CDR3: TGTGCCAGCAGCCTCCGGACTAGCGGCGATATCACCGGGGAGCTGTTTTTT. It encodes CASSLRTSGDITGELFF.